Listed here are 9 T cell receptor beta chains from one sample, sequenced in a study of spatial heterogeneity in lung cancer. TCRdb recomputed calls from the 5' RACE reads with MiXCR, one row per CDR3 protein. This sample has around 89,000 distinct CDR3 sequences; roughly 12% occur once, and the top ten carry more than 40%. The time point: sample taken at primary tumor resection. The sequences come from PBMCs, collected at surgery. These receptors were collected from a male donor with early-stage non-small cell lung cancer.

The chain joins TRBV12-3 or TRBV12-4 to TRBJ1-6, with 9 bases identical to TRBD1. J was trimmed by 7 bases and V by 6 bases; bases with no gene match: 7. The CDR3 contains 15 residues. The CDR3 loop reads CASSITGQGNSPLHF. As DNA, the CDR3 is TGTGCCAGCAGCATTACGGGACAGGGCAATTCACCCCTCCACTTT.

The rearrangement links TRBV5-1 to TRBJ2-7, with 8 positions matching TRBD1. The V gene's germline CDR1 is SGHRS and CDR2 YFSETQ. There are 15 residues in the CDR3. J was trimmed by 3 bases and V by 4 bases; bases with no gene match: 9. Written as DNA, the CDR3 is TGCGCCAGCAGCATCCAGCCGGACAGGGACTACGAGCAGTACTTC. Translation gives CASSIQPDRDYEQYF.

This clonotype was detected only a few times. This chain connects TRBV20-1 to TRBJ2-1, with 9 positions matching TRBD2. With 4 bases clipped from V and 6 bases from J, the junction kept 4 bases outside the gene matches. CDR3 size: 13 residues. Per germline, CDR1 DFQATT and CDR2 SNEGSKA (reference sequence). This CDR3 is CSAIAGGPNEQFF. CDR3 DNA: TGCAGTGCTATCGCGGGAGGGCCCAATGAGCAGTTCTTC.

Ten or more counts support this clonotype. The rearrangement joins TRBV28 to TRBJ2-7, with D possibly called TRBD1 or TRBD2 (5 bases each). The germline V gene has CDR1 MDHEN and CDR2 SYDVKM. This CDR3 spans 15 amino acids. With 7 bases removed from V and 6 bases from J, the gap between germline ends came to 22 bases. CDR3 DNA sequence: TGTGCCAGCACCTACTCCGGGGCACCGGGCTCCGAGCAGTACTTC. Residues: CASTYSGAPGSEQYF.

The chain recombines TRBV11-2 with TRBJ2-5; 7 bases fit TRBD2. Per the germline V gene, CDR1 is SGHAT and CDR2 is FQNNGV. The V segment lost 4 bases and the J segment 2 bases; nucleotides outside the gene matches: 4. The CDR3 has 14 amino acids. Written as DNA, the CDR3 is TGTGCCAGCAGCTCTTGGGGAGGGCAAGAGACCCAGTACTTC. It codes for CASSSWGGQETQYF.

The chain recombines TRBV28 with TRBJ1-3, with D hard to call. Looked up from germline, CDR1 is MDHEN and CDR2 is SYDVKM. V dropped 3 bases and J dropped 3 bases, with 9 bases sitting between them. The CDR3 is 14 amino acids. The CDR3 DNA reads TGTGCCAGCAGTTTTCGCGGGGTTGGAAACACCATATATTTT. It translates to CASSFRGVGNTIYF.

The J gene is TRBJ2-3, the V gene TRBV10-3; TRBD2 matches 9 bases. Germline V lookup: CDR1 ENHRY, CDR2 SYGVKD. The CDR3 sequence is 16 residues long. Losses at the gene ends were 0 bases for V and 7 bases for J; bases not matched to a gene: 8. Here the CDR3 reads CAISESGTSWRNTQYF. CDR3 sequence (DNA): TGTGCCATCAGTGAGTCTGGGACTAGCTGGAGGAATACGCAGTATTTT.

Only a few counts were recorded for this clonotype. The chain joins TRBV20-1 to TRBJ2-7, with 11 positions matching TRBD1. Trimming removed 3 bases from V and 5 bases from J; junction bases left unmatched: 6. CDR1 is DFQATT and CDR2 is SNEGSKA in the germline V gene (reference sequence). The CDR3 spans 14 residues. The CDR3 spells CSASRDRGVNEQYF. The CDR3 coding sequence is TGCAGTGCTAGCCGGGACAGGGGGGTCAACGAGCAGTACTTC.

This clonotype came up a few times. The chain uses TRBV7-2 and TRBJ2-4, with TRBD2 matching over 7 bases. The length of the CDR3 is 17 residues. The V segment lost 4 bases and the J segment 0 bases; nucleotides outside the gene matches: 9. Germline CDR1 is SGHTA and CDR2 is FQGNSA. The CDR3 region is CASSSGLSGTAKNIQYF. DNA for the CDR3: TGTGCCAGCAGCTCCGGACTAAGCGGGACAGCCAAAAACATTCAGTACTTC.